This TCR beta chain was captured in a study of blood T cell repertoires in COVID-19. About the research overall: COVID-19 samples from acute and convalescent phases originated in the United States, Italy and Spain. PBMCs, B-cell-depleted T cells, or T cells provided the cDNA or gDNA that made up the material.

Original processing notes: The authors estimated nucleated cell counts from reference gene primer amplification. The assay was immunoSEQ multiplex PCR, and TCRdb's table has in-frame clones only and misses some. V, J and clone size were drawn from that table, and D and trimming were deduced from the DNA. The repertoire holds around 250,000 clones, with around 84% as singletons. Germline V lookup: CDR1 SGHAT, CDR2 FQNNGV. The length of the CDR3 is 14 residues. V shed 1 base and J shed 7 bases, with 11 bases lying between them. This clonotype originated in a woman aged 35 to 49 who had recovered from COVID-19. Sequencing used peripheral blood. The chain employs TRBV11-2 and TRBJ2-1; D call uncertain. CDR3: CASSLATQWNEQFF. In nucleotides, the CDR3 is TGTGCCAGCAGCTTAGCCACCCAGTGGAATGAGCAGTTCTTC.